A single sample gave rise to the 12 T cell receptor beta chains below, sequenced in a study of shared clonotypes between healthy human individuals. Profiling relied on immunoSEQ multiplex PCR, and the TCRdb table lists in-frame clones only, not all of them. The data hold millions of clones, with roughly 95% observed a single time. Positively selected for CCR7, the CD45RO-negative cells used as naive CD8 cells excluded terminally differentiated effector memory CD45RA+ cells. Sample: naive CD8+ T cells sorted from blood. The receptors shown here come from a man in his late teens or twenties in good health.

This chain links TRBV11-2 with TRBJ2-7; the D is unclear. The CDR3 is made up of 13 amino acids. V was trimmed by 3 bases and J by 3 bases, leaving 9 bases between them. Germline CDR1 SGHAT, CDR2 FQNNGV. The CDR3 DNA follows: TGTGCCAGCAGCTTCTCAACTTTCTACGAGCAGTACTTC. Encoded protein: CASSFSTFYEQYF.

On this clone: This sample also contains other DNA sequences that code for the same CDR3. The rearrangement joins TRBV7-2 to TRBJ2-1; 7 bases line up with TRBD2. The CDR3 runs 15 residues. Germline V gives CDR1 SGHTA, CDR2 FQGNSA. V dropped 0 bases and J dropped 4; count of bases not matched to a gene: 3. CDR3 region: CASSLAGGPYNEQFF. CDR3 nucleotides: TGTGCCAGCAGCTTAGCGGGAGGGCCGTACAATGAGCAGTTCTTC.

The V gene is TRBV9, the J gene TRBJ2-1; 9 bases line up with TRBD2. Unmatched junction bases numbered 11, after V lost 1 base and J lost 6 bases. There are 17 residues in the CDR3. The germline V gene encodes CDR1 SGDLS and CDR2 YYNGEE. CDR3 loop: CASSVRTPAGGGNEQFF. The CDR3 DNA reads TGTGCCAGCAGCGTAAGGACCCCAGCGGGAGGCGGCAATGAGCAGTTCTTC.

The rearrangement joins TRBV27 to TRBJ2-5; 8 nucleotides match TRBD2. The CDR3 consists of 15 residues. From germline, CDR1 is MNHEY and CDR2 SMNVEV (reference sequence). The V and J ends lost 6 bases and 0 bases, in that order; junction bases with no gene match: 6. CDR3: CASSGLAKYQETQYF. The CDR3 nucleotides are TGTGCCAGCAGCGGACTAGCTAAGTACCAAGAGACCCAGTACTTC.

This clone is a singleton in its sample. The chain is built from TRBV30 and TRBJ1-4; D may be TRBD1 (6 bases). CDR1 is GTSNPN and CDR2 is SVGIG in the germline V gene (reference sequence). The CDR3 spans 16 residues. With 7 bases removed from V and 5 bases from J, the gap between germline ends came to 23 bases. This CDR3 is CAFKGDGEGINEKLFF. The CDR3, as DNA: TGTGCCTTCAAGGGGGACGGGGAGGGGATCAATGAAAAACTGTTTTTT.

The chain recombines TRBV7-6 with TRBJ1-1; the D gene is possibly TRBD1 (6 bases). V was trimmed by 5 bases and J by 5 bases, leaving 18 bases between them. There are 15 residues in the CDR3. CDR1 is SGHVS, CDR2 FNYEAQ, per germline. CDR3 nucleotide sequence: TGTGCCAGCAGCCTTCTACAGGGAGTTCGGACTGAAGCTTTCTTT. It codes for CASSLLQGVRTEAFF.

This chain joins TRBV30 and TRBJ2-2; the D gene is possibly TRBD2 (6 bases). V was shortened by 0 bases and J by 7 bases, with 12 bases between the two germline ends. CDR1 and CDR2 (germline): GTSNPN, SVGIG (reference sequence). This CDR3 has 14 residues. The CDR3 DNA reads as TGTGCCTGGAGTGTAATGCGGGAAGGCGGGGAGCTGTTTTTT. This sequence encodes CAWSVMREGGELFF.

This chain links TRBV5-5 with TRBJ2-7, with 8 bases identical to TRBD1. CDR3 length: 14 residues. Germline loops: CDR1 SGHKS, CDR2 YYEKEE (reference sequence). J gave up 3 bases and V 4 bases, and 6 bases lay outside the gene matches. The CDR3 is CASSSPGQDYEQYF. CDR3 in DNA: TGTGCCAGCAGCAGCCCGGGACAGGACTACGAGCAGTACTTC. Supplemented by reference TRBV5-5 and TRBJ2-7, the full variable domain reads DAGVTQSPTHLIKTRGQQVTLRCSPISGHKSVSWYQQVLGQGPQFIFQYYEKEERGRGNFPDRFSARQFPNYSSELNVNALLLGDSALYLCASSSPGQDYEQYFGPGTRLTVT.

This clone has a single count. The rearrangement joins TRBV2 to TRBJ2-7; the D is unclear. Trimming cost V 3 bases and J 0 bases, with 12 bases left between them. The CDR3 has 15 residues. Germline-derived CDR1 and CDR2 are SNHLY and FYNNEI. CDR3 residues: CASSEGHSRSYEQYF. The CDR3 DNA follows: TGTGCCAGCAGTGAGGGCCACTCCCGCTCCTACGAGCAGTACTTC.

The chain joins TRBV10-1 to TRBJ1-4, with 7 bases that match TRBD1. Unmatched junction bases numbered 3, after V lost 2 bases and J lost 6 bases. Germline-derived CDR1 and CDR2 are WNHNN and SYGVQD (reference sequence). This CDR3 is 14 amino acids long. In DNA form, the CDR3 reads TGCGCCAGCAGTGAGGGCGGGACAGATGAAAAACTGTTTTTT. Its translation is CASSEGGTDEKLFF.

The chain has TRBV27 and TRBJ2-7; the match to TRBD2 covers 12 bases. CDR1 MNHEY and CDR2 SMNVEV come from the germline V gene (reference sequence). J lost 0 bases, V lost 5 bases, and 11 bases had no gene match. The CDR3 consists of 18 residues. CDR3 region: CASSPISAGLAGSYEQYF. Written as DNA, the CDR3 is TGTGCCAGCAGTCCCATTTCGGCGGGACTAGCGGGCTCCTACGAGCAGTACTTC.

The chain is built from TRBV27 and TRBJ2-1; D gene ambiguous. This CDR3 is 14 amino acids long. V dropped 2 bases and J dropped 5 bases, with 10 bases sitting between them. Germline CDR1 is MNHEY and CDR2 is SMNVEV (reference sequence). The CDR3 reads CASSLMAPNNEQFF. CDR3 bases: TGTGCCAGCAGTTTAATGGCCCCTAACAATGAGCAGTTCTTC.